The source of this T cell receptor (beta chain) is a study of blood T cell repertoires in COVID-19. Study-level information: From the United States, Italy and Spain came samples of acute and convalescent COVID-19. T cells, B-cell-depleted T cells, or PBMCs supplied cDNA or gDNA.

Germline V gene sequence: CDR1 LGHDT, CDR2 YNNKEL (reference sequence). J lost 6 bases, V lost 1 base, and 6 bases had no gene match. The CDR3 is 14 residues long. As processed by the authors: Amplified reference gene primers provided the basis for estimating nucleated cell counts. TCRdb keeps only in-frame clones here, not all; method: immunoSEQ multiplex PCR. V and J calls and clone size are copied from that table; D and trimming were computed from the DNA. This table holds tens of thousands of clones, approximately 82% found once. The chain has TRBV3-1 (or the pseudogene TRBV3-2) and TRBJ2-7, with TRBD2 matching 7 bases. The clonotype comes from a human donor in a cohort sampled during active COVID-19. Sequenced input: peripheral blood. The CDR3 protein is CASSQASGISEQYF. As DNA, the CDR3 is TGTGCCAGCAGCCAAGCGAGCGGGATAAGCGAGCAGTACTTC.